This is a list of T cell receptor beta chains from one sample in a study of cytomegalovirus exposure and HLA in healthy donors. Measured with immunoSEQ multiplex PCR; TCRdb has only the in-frame clones, and not every one. The sample consists of about 140,000 clones, 77% of them appearing once. The sequenced sample was PBMCs. The receptors derive from a female donor in good health and CMV-seronegative. Both conserved end residues are part of each CDR3. The D gene is left open where the match is weak. Expanded clones get a size class; other rows say once, few or many, or leave the size out.

j_gene | v_gene | abundance | d_gene | CDR3aa | CDR3nt
TRBJ1-1 | TRBV9 | NA | TRBD1 | CASSARDRVSTEAFF | TGTGCCAGCAGCGCGCGCGACAGGGTAAGCACTGAAGCTTTCTTT
TRBJ2-2 | TRBV18 | NA | NA | CASSQGRGATGELFF | TGTGCCAGCTCACAAGGACGGGGGGCCACCGGGGAGCTGTTTTTT
TRBJ2-3 | TRBV5-1 | NA | TRBD1 | CASSRRDREADTQYF | TGCGCCAGCAGCCGAAGGGACAGGGAGGCAGATACGCAGTATTTT
TRBJ2-6 | TRBV10-3 | few | TRBD2 | CAIGTSGSGISGANVLTF | TGTGCCATTGGGACTAGCGGGAGTGGTATCTCTGGGGCCAACGTCCTGACTTTC
TRBJ2-1 | TRBV2 | once | NA | CASKTVDYNEQFF | TGTGCCAGCAAGACAGTTGATTACAATGAGCAGTTCTTC
TRBJ2-1 | TRBV5-1 | NA | TRBD1 | CASSWMTGSKDEQFF | TGCGCCAGCAGCTGGATGACAGGGTCCAAGGATGAGCAGTTCTTC
TRBJ2-7 | TRBV5-5 | NA | NA | CASSLQPSVSAGGSYEQYF | TGTGCCAGCAGCCTACAACCTTCCGTCTCGGCTGGAGGTTCCTACGAGCAGTACTTC
TRBJ1-1 | TRBV28 | NA | TRBD1 | CASSLTGGRTEAFF | TGTGCCAGCAGTCTGACAGGGGGTAGAACTGAAGCTTTCTTT
TRBJ1-1 | TRBV5-4 | NA | TRBD1 | CASSLGIGGNTEAFF | TGTGCCAGCAGCTTGGGGATAGGGGGCAATACTGAAGCTTTCTTT
TRBJ1-1 | TRBV6-6 | NA | NA | CASRTTLTEAFF | TGTGCCAGCAGGACGACTTTGACTGAAGCTTTCTTT
TRBJ2-5 | TRBV11-2 | NA | TRBD2 | CASSLGLARETQYF | TGTGCCAGCAGCTTAGGACTAGCTAGGGAGACCCAGTACTTC
TRBJ2-3 | TRBV11-3 | NA | TRBD2 | CASSSRGATDTQYF | TGTGCCAGCAGCTCGCGGGGGGCGACAGATACGCAGTATTTT
TRBJ2-7 | TRBV7-9 | NA | NA | CASSLGGSEQYF | TGTGCCAGCAGCTTAGGGGGCTCCGAGCAGTACTTC
TRBJ1-2 | TRBV27 | NA | TRBD1 | CASSLSPDRVGYGYTF | TGTGCCAGCAGTTTATCCCCAGACAGGGTTGGCTATGGCTACACCTTC